This T cell receptor (beta chain) is from a study of blood T cell repertoires in COVID-19. CDR3 size: 15 residues. This table comes from immunoSEQ multiplex PCR, and its TCRdb copy is limited to in-frame clones, with some not included. The sample has about 330,000 clones; approximately 90% are singletons. Source material: PBMCs or T cells enriched from blood (not recorded which). The receptor was derived from a woman aged 25 to 39 who had recovered from COVID-19. The chain couples TRBV7-5 to TRBJ1-2; the DNA was not used to check the table's D call, TRBD1. TRBV7-5 is an annotated pseudogene. In DNA, the CDR3 is TGTGCCAGAAGCCCCGGGACAGGGGGCGACTATGGCTACACCTTC. Translating gives CARSPGTGGDYGYTF.